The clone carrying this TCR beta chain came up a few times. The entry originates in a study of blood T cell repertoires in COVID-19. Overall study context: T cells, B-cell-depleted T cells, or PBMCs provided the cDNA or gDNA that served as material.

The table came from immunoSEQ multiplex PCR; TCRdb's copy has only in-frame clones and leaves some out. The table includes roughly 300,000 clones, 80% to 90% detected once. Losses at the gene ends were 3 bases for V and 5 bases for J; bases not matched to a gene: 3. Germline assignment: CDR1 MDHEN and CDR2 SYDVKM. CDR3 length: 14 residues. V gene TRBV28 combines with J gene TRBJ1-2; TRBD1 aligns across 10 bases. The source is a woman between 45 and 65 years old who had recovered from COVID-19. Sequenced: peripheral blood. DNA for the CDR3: TGTGCCAGCAGTTTGGGACAGGGGAAGTATGGCTACACCTTC. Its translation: CASSLGQGKYGYTF.